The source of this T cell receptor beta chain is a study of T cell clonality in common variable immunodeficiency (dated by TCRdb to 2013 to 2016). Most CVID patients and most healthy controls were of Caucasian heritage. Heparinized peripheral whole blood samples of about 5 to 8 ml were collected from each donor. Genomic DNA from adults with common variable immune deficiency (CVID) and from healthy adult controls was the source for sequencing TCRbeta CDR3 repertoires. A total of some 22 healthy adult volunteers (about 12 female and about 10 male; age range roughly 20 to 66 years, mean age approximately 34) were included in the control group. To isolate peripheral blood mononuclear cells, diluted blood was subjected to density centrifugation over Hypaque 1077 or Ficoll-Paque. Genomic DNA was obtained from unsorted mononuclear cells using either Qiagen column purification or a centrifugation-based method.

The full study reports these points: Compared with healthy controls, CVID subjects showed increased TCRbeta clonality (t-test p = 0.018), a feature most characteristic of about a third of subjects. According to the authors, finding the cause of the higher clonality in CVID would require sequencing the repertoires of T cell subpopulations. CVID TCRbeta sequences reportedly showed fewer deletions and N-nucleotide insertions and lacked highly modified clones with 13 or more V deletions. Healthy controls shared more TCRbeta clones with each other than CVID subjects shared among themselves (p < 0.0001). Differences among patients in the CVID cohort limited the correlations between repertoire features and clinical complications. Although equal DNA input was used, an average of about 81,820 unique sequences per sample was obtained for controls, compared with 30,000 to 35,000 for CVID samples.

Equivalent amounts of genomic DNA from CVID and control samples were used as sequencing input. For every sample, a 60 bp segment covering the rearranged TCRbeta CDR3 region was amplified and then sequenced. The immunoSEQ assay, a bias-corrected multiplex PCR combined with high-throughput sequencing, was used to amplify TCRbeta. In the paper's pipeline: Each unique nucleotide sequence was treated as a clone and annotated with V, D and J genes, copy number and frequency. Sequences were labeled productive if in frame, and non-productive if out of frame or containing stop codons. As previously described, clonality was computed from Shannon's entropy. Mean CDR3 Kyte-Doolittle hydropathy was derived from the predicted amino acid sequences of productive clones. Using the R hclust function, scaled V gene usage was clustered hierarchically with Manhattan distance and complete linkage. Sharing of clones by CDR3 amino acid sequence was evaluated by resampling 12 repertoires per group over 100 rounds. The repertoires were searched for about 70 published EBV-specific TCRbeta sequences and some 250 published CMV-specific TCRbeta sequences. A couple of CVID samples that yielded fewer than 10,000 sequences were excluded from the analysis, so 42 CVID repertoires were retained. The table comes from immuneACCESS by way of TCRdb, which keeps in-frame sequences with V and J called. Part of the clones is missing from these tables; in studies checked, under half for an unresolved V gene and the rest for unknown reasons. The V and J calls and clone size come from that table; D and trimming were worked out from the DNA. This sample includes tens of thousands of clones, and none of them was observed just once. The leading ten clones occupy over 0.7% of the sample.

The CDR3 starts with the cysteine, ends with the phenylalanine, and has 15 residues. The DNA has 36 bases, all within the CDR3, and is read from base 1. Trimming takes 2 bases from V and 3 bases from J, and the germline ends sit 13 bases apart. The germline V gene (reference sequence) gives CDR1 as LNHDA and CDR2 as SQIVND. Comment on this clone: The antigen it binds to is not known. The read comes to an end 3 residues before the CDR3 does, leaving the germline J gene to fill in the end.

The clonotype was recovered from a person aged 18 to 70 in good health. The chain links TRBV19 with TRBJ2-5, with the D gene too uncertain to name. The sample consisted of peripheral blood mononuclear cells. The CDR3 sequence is CASSISSGTEETQYF. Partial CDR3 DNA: TGTGCCAGTAGTATAAGCAGTGGAACAGAAGAGACC. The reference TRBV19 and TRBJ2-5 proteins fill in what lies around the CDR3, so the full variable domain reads DGGITQSPKYLFRKEGQNVTLSCEQNLNHDAMYWYRQDPGQGLRLIYYSQIVNDFQKGDIAEGYSVSREKKESFPLTVTSAQKNPTAFYLCASSISSGTEETQYFGPGTRLLVL.